This TCR beta chain was profiled in a study of CD8+ T cells in alopecia areata. Treatment described: oral pan-JAK inhibitor, 5-10 mg twice daily. Peripheral blood samples and lesional scalp punch biopsies were obtained from alopecia areata patients. CDR3 size: 15 residues. Deletions cut 5 bases from V and 0 bases from J, with 11 bases between. Germline CDR1 reads SGHTA; CDR2 reads FQGNSA. Following RNA extraction, reverse transcription yielded cDNA that acted as the sequencing template. The table came from immunoSEQ multiplex PCR; TCRdb's copy has only in-frame clones and leaves some out. There are fewer than 200,000 clones in the sample; 58% occur only once, and roughly 12% lies in the top ten.

The chain couples TRBV7-2 to TRBJ2-1; no firm D call. This specimen was CD8+ T cells sorted from blood, taken at week 24, from a patient treated with tofacitinib. This receptor was identified in a human donor with alopecia areata. Written as DNA, the CDR3 is TGTGCCAGCAGCGCCGAAGGTAGCTCCTACAATGAGCAGTTCTTC. Protein sequence: CASSAEGSSYNEQFF.